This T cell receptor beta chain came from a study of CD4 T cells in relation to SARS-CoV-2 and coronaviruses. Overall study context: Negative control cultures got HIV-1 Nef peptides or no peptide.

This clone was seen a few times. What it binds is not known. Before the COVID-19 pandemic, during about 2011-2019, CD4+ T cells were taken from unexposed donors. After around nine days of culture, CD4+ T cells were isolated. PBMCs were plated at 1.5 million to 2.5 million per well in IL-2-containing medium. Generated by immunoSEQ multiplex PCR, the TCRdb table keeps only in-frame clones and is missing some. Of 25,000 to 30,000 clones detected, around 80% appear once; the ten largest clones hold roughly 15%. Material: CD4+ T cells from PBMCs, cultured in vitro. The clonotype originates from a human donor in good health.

This CDR3 is CASSFWDFSGNTIYF. The CDR3 DNA is TGTGCCAGCAGCTTTTGGGACTTTTCTGGAAACACCATATATTTT. The chain couples TRBV5-5 to TRBJ1-3; D is possibly TRBD1 (5 bases). Germline assignment: CDR1 SGHKS and CDR2 YYEKEE (reference sequence). Trimming took off 2 bases at V and 1 base at J, with 10 bases between the two ends. The CDR3 covers 15 residues.